The rows below give T cell receptor beta chains drawn from one sample of a study of T cell changes during pregnancy in multiple sclerosis. Profiling relied on immunoSEQ multiplex PCR, and the TCRdb table lists in-frame clones only, not all of them. The sample carries under 50,000 clones, more than 85% recorded once. Material: CD8+ T cells from peripheral blood mononuclear cells, obtained in the second trimester of pregnancy. These receptors all come from a female donor with multiple sclerosis, enrolled in a pregnancy study. The conserved cysteine and the conserved F or W are not part of the CDR3 here. The D gene is left open where the match is weak. Clone size appears in some rows only: once, few, many, or a class for an expanded clone.

j_call clone_size v_call d_call cdr3_aa
TRBJ1-6 few TRBV2 - ASIGDLGSPLH
TRBJ1-1 - TRBV4-1 TRBD1 ASSQGTGVMNTEAF
TRBJ2-2 - TRBV5-5 TRBD2 ASSWGGNTGELF
TRBJ1-2 - TRBV9 TRBD1 ASSSGTGGDYGYT
TRBJ2-7 - TRBV5-1 TRBD1 ASSPWTGGFSYEQY
TRBJ1-1 - TRBV27 - ASKRSVNTEAF
TRBJ1-5 - TRBV6-5 - ASSRQDNQPQH
TRBJ2-7 - TRBV7-6 TRBD1 ASSPRQGALDEQY
TRBJ2-7 - TRBV27 TRBD2 ASSLRGALLEQY
TRBJ2-5 - TRBV13 - ASSLELAIQETQY
TRBJ2-1 - TRBV7-2 - ASSLMAVRGNEQF
TRBJ1-1 - TRBV19 - ASSATGSPSTEAF
TRBJ1-3 - TRBV9 - ASSVDTATAGNTIY
TRBJ1-2 - TRBV6-6 TRBD1 AIQDQGAYT
TRBJ1-4 - TRBV6-1 - ASSETAGSATNEKLF